A single sample gave rise to the 13 T cell receptor beta chains below, sequenced in a study of radiation and T cells in renal cell carcinoma. Specified time point: blood 4 weeks post-SBRT, at nephrectomy. Treatment reported: 15 Gy SBRT to primary tumor, nephrectomy 4 weeks later. Clones were read by immunoSEQ multiplex PCR, and TCRdb kept only the in-frame ones, dropping some. The data contain fewer than 200,000 clones, about 88% of them singletons. The sample was blood, taken from a patient whose treatment included radiotherapy and nephrectomy. The receptor set was obtained from a woman aged 50 to 60 with renal cell carcinoma.

The chain joins TRBV11-3 to TRBJ1-1, with D perhaps matching TRBD1 (5 bases). In germline, CDR1 is SGHNT, CDR2 YENEEA. V was trimmed by 4 bases and J by 1 base, leaving 7 bases between them. The CDR3 consists of 13 residues. In nucleotides, the CDR3 is TGTGCCAGCAGCTACAGGTGGAACACTGAAGCTTTCTTT. Translating it yields CASSYRWNTEAFF.

The chain joins TRBV6-5 to TRBJ2-7; D unclear. CDR3 length: 13 residues. Germline-derived CDR1 and CDR2 are MNHEY and SVGAGI. With 0 bases removed from V and 4 bases from J, the gap between germline ends came to 7 bases. CDR3: CASSYSTDYEQYF. As DNA, the CDR3 is TGTGCCAGCAGTTACTCCACAGATTACGAGCAGTACTTC.

The chain combines TRBV29-1 with TRBJ1-1; D call uncertain. Between the trimmed V and J ends, which lost 6 bases and 5 bases, there was a span of 16 bases. The length of the CDR3 is 13 residues. Per the germline V gene, CDR1 is SQVTM and CDR2 is ANQGSEA. CDR3 DNA sequence: TGCAGCGTCTCGAAAGGCGGGAGTACTGAAGCTTTCTTT. Translating it yields CSVSKGGSTEAFF.

This clone was observed a handful of times. The V call is TRBV19, the J call TRBJ1-1, with a possible D match to TRBD1 (6 bases). Deletions cut 7 bases from V and 11 bases from J, with 20 bases between. The CDR3 runs 13 residues. Germline values: CDR1 LNHDA, CDR2 SQIVND (reference sequence). This CDR3 is CASTELQGLSAFF. CDR3 nucleotides: TGTGCCAGTACCGAACTCCAGGGGTTATCGGCTTTCTTT. Full variable domain (outside the CDR3, taken from reference TRBV19 and TRBJ1-1): DGGITQSPKYLFRKEGQNVTLSCEQNLNHDAMYWYRQDPGQGLRLIYYSQIVNDFQKGDIAEGYSVSREKKESFPLTVTSAQKNPTAFYLCASTELQGLSAFFGQGTRLTVV.

A remark on this clone: The same CDR3 arises from other DNA sequences in this sample as well. This sequence joins TRBV9 and TRBJ2-1; 7 bases match TRBD2. The CDR3 consists of 15 residues. V shed 3 bases, J shed 0 bases, and the junction held 3 bases outside the gene matches. Germline V gene lookup returns CDR1 SGDLS and CDR2 YYNGEE. CDR3 sequence reads: CASSGSGLSYNEQFF. The CDR3 DNA reads as TGTGCCAGCAGCGGTAGCGGGCTCTCCTACAATGAGCAGTTCTTC. Complete variable domain (other parts from reference TRBV9 and TRBJ2-1): DSGVTQTPKHLITATGQRVTLRCSPRSGDLSVYWYQQSLDQGLQFLIQYYNGEERAKGNILERFSAQQFPDLHSELNLSSLELGDSALYFCASSGSGLSYNEQFFGPGTRLTVL.

The chain joins TRBV7-2 to TRBJ2-3; D unclear. Germline V lookup: CDR1 SGHTA, CDR2 FQGNSA. Trimming pared 5 bases from V and 4 bases from J, leaving 13 bases between. This CDR3 is built from 14 residues. The CDR3 DNA is TGTGCCAGCAGCCCTGACATCTGGGCAGATACGCAGTATTTT. Amino acids: CASSPDIWADTQYF. The full variable domain, completed using reference TRBV7-2 and TRBJ2-3, is GAGVSQSPSNKVTEKGKDVELRCDPISGHTALYWYRQSLGQGLEFLIYFQGNSAPDKSGLPSDRFSAERTGGSVSTLTIQRTQQEDSAVYLCASSPDIWADTQYFGPGTRLTVL.

This chain uses TRBV2 with TRBJ1-1; possible D gene TRBD1, 5 bases. Trimming cost V 2 bases and J 0 bases, with 10 bases left between them. The CDR3 runs to 15 residues. Germline lookup yields CDR1 SNHLY and CDR2 FYNNEI. CDR3 region: CASSETRQMNTEAFF. DNA for the CDR3: TGTGCCAGCAGTGAAACGAGACAGATGAACACTGAAGCTTTCTTT.

This chain connects TRBV5-1 to TRBJ2-1, with 8 bases fitting TRBD2. Germline V gene lookup returns CDR1 SGHRS and CDR2 YFSETQ. The V and J ends lost 5 bases and 3 bases, in that order; junction bases with no gene match: 4. The CDR3 covers 14 residues. Here the CDR3 reads CASRPGGIYNEQFF. The DNA for the CDR3 is TGCGCCAGCAGGCCGGGGGGGATCTACAATGAGCAGTTCTTC.

This clone appeared a few times. J is TRBJ2-7 and V is TRBV14; no firm D call. Germline-derived CDR1 and CDR2 are SGHDN and FVKESK. This CDR3 contains 12 residues. Trimming shortened V by 5 bases and J by 3 bases, and 8 bases separated the two germline ends. The CDR3 reads CASSDEHYEQYF. Here the CDR3 DNA reads TGTGCCAGCAGCGACGAACACTACGAGCAGTACTTC.

About this clone: Sequence at one end of the junction differs from germline and may be a read error. The rearrangement uses TRBV7-7 and TRBJ2-5, with 12 bases that match TRBD2. The CDR3 is 16 amino acids. The germline V gene encodes CDR1 SSHAT and CDR2 FNYEAQ (reference sequence). CDR3 sequence reads: CASSPTRTSGVKTQYF. CDR3 bases: TGTGCTAGCAGCCCCACCCGGACTAGCGGGGTTAAGACCCAGTACTTC.

The rearrangement joins TRBV18 to TRBJ2-1, with a possible D match to TRBD1 (6 bases). V was trimmed by 3 bases and J by 0 bases, leaving 9 bases between them. The CDR3 consists of 15 residues. The V gene's germline CDR1 is KGHSH and CDR2 LQKENI. Here the CDR3 DNA reads TGTGCCAGCTCACCCGACAGGAGCTCCTACAATGAGCAGTTCTTC. Protein sequence: CASSPDRSSYNEQFF.

The J gene is TRBJ1-3, the V gene TRBV7-8; D might be TRBD1 (5 bases). This CDR3 is 16 amino acids long. Trimming stripped 6 bases from V and 0 bases from J, with 15 bases between. The germline gives CDR1 SGHVS, CDR2 FQNEAQ. CDR3 nucleotides: TGTGCCAGCAGGGGCAGGGCGGGGGGCTCTGGAAACACCATATATTTT. The encoded protein is CASRGRAGGSGNTIYF. The full variable domain, its missing parts supplied by reference TRBV7-8 and TRBJ1-3, is GAGVSQSPRYKVAKRGQDVALRCDPISGHVSLFWYQQALGQGPEFLTYFQNEAQLDKSGLPSDRFFAERPEGSVSTLKIQRTQQEDSAVYLCASRGRAGGSGNTIYFGEGSWLTVV.

The V gene is TRBV7-2, the J gene TRBJ2-2; D not certain. With 2 bases removed from V and 4 bases from J, the gap between germline ends came to 11 bases. CDR1 and CDR2 (germline): SGHTA, FQGNSA. CDR3 length equals 15 residues. The CDR3 bases are TGTGCCAGCAGCTTAACAGCATCGGCCACCGGGGAGCTGTTTTTT. Translating it yields CASSLTASATGELFF.